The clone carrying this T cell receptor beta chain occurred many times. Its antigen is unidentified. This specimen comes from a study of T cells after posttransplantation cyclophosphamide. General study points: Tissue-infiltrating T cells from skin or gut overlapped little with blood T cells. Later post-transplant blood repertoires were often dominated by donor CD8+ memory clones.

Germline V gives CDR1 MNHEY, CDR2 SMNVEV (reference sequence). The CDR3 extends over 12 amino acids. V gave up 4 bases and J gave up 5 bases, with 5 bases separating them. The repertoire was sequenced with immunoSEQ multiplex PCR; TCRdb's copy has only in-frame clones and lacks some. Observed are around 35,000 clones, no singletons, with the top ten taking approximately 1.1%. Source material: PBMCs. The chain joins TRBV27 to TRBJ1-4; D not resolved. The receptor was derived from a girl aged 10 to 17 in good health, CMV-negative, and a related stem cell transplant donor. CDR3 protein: CASSSRNEKLFF. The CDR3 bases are TGTGCCAGCAGTTCCAGGAATGAAAAACTGTTTTTT.